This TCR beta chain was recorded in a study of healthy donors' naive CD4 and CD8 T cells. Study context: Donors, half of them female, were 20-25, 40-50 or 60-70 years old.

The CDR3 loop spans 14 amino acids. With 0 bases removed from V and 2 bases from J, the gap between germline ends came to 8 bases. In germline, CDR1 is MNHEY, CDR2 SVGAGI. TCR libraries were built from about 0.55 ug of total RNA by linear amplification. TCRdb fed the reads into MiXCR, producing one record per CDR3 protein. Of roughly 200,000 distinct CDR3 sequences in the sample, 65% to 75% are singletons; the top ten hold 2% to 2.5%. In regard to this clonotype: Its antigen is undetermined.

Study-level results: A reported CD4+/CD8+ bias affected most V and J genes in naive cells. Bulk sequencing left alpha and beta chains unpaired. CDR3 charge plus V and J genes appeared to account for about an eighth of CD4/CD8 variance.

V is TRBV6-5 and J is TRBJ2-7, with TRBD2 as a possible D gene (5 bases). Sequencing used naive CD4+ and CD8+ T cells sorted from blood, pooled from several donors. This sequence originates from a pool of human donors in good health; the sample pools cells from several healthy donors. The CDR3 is CASSYSTGAYEQYF. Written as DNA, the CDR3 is TGTGCCAGCAGTTACTCGACCGGGGCCTACGAGCAGTACTTC.